This entry features one T cell receptor beta chain sequence. What it recognizes is unknown. J gave up 6 bases and V 6 bases, and 9 bases lay outside the gene matches. There are 15 residues in the CDR3. Germline V CDR1 and CDR2: MDHEN, SYDVKM. This sample was included in a study of beta chain features in type 1 diabetes. Study results and limitations: Moderate but significant shortening of TCRB CDR3s was recorded in all four CD4+ subsets from Type 1 diabetes patients.

Every bit of the isolated RNA underwent reverse transcription, so sequencing read expressed TCRB transcripts. Measured with immunoSEQ multiplex PCR; TCRdb has only the in-frame clones, and not every one. This sample carries around 250,000 clones, about 14% of them seen once, and the ten largest clones take about 0.02%. This chain links TRBV28 with TRBJ2-2; 8 bases are shared with TRBD1. The sequenced sample was naive CD4+ T cells from blood. The sequence came from a man aged 25-45 years with type 1 diabetes. This CDR3 reads CASSLTSDRAGELFF. The CDR3 region has the DNA TGTGCCAGCAGCTTAACCTCGGACAGGGCCGGGGAGCTGTTTTTT.